This T cell receptor (beta chain) was profiled in a study of neurological immune-mediated disorders. Study-level background: Multiple sclerosis patients numbering approximately 34 comprised about 30 relapsing-remitting and 3 secondary progressive patients.

Broader study findings: HTLV-1-associated myelopathy had the most TCR clonal expansion, and multiple sclerosis had the least, less than healthy controls.

Synthesis of cDNA was carried out by template-switch 5'RACE. The reaction used 10-nucleotide random UMIs. TCRdb used MiXCR to reprocess the 5' RACE reads, holding one entry per CDR3 protein. Of 54,000 or so distinct CDR3 sequences listed, under 4.5% are singletons. This clonotype has at least ten counts. Its antigen remains unknown. Between the trimmed V and J ends, which lost 5 bases and 5 bases, there was a span of 6 bases. In germline, CDR1 is SGHTA, CDR2 FQGNSA. The CDR3 contains 11 residues. The receptor's source is a woman aged 25 to 39 with multiple sclerosis. Sequenced material: PBMCs. The V call is TRBV7-2, the J call TRBJ2-5; D is unclear. CDR3 sequence reads: CASSPMETQYF. CDR3 nucleotide sequence: TGTGCCAGCAGCCCGATGGAGACCCAGTACTTC.